The sample holds a few counts of the clone carrying this T cell receptor beta chain. The antigen remains undetermined. The sample comes from a study of cytomegalovirus exposure and HLA in healthy donors. Study-wide results and caveats: In an earlier analysis, most TCR beta V segments were productive about 87% or about 30% of the time.

V lost 4 bases and J lost 4; bases outside the gene matches: 11. Per germline, CDR1 SGHRS and CDR2 YFSETQ. The CDR3 totals 16 residues. Primers: 60 Vbeta forward and 13 Jbeta reverse. TCRdb's copy holds only in-frame clones and misses some; the assay was immunoSEQ multiplex PCR. The profile shows hundreds of thousands of clones, 60% to 85% of them singletons. Sample: PBMCs. The source is a man in his forties in good health and CMV-seronegative. This chain links TRBV5-1 with TRBJ2-7, with 10 nucleotides matching TRBD2. The CDR3 DNA reads as TGCGCCAGCAGCCCCCGTTTGACTAGCGGGCCATACGAGCAGTACTTC. Amino acids: CASSPRLTSGPYEQYF.